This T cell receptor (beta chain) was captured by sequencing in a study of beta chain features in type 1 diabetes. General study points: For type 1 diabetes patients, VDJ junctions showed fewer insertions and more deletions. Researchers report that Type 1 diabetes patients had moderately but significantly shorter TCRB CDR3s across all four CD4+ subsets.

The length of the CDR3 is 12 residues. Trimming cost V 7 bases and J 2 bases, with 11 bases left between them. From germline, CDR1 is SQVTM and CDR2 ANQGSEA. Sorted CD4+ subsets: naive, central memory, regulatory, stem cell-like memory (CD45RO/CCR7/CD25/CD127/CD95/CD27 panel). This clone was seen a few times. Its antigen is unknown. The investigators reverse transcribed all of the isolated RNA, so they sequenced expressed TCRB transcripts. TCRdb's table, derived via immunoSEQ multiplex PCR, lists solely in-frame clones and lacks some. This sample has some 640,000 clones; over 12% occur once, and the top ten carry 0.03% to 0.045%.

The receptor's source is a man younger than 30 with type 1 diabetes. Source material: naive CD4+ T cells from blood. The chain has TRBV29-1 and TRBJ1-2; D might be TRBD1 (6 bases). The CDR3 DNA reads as TGCAGCGACGTGGACAGAAACTATGGCTACACCTTC. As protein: CSDVDRNYGYTF. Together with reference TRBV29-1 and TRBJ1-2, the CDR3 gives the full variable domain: SAVISQKPSRDICQRGTSLTIQCQVDSQVTMMFWYRQQPGQSLTLIATANQGSEATYESGFVIDKFPISRPNLTFSTLTVSNMSPEDSSIYLCSDVDRNYGYTFGSGTRLTVV.